This passage covers 2 T cell receptor beta chains from one sample sequenced in a study of memory CD4+ T cells and cytomegalovirus serostatus. Libraries were prepared by immunoSEQ multiplex PCR; TCRdb keeps only in-frame clonotypes and omits some of them. The profile shows some 48,000 clones, around 78% of them singletons. Single viable CD3+CD4+CD8-CD45RO+ cells were sorted as the memory CD4+ T cells. What was sequenced was memory CD4+ T cells from blood. The receptors stem from an adult in good health and CMV-seronegative.

The V gene is TRBV6-5, the J gene TRBJ1-2; the D gene is possibly TRBD1 (5 bases). V was trimmed by 5 bases and J by 4 bases, leaving 14 bases between them. Germline V CDR1 and CDR2: MNHEY, SVGAGI. This CDR3 contains 14 residues. CDR3 residues: CASSPGPGGYGYTF. The CDR3 DNA follows: TGTGCCAGCAGTCCCGGGCCCGGGGGCTATGGCTACACCTTC.

This clone was seen only once. For the CDR3, the DNA is TGTGCCTGGGATGGAGGACAGTATAATGAAAAACTGTTTTTT. Its translation: CAWDGGQYNEKLFF. The chain joins TRBV30 to TRBJ1-4; D is possibly TRBD1 (6 bases). Germline lookup yields CDR1 GTSNPN and CDR2 SVGIG (reference sequence). This CDR3 has 14 residues. V dropped 5 bases and J dropped 4 bases, with 14 bases sitting between them.